This T cell receptor (beta chain) was recovered during a study of cytomegalovirus exposure and HLA in healthy donors. PCR employed 60 Vbeta and 13 Jbeta primers. The table came from immunoSEQ multiplex PCR; TCRdb's copy has only in-frame clones and leaves some out. The sample consists of 210,000 or so clones, around 89% of them appearing once. The study's findings and limits: CMV serostatus stood as the only immune exposure information on hand.

From germline, CDR1 is SQVTM and CDR2 ANQGSEA. The CDR3 is 13 residues long. V trimming: 4 bases; J trimming: 5 bases; junction bases outside the gene matches: 5. Concerning this clone: Its antigen remains unidentified.

The chain uses TRBV29-1 and TRBJ2-5; 9 bases fit TRBD1. The TCR was taken from a woman aged 18-29 years in good health and CMV-seronegative. The sequenced sample was PBMCs. CDR3 coding DNA: TGCAGCGTTGGGGGACAGGGCGGGGAGACCCAGTACTTC. Translation gives CSVGGQGGETQYF.